A single TCR beta chain is shown here with its context. Its cognate antigen is unknown. The data derive from a study of vaccination and CD4 T cells after COVID-19. Study summary: Samples were taken after vaccination, a median of about 79 days after dose two, with a range of 14 to 241.

Treatment indicated: roughly 11-day PBMC culture with coronavirus spike peptide pools or control peptides (ViraFEST assay). CDR3 length equals 13 residues. With V trimmed by 3 bases and J by 4 bases, 6 bases remained unmatched. Germline CDR1 is DFQATT and CDR2 is SNEGSKA (reference sequence). CD4+ T cells that had been cultured provided DNA sequenced with the Oncomine TCR Beta short-read assay. TCRdb recomputed calls from the PCR reads with MiXCR, one row per CDR3 protein. The sample has 14,000 to 15,000 distinct CDR3 sequences; roughly half are singletons. The sequence came from a human donor who had recovered from COVID-19. Sequenced material: CD4+ T cells from blood, cultured in vitro. V gene TRBV20-1 combines with J gene TRBJ2-7; 7 nucleotides line up with TRBD2. The DNA of the CDR3 is TGCAGTGCTAGTTGGGGAGCGGGGTACGAGCAGTACTTC. As protein: CSASWGAGYEQYF.